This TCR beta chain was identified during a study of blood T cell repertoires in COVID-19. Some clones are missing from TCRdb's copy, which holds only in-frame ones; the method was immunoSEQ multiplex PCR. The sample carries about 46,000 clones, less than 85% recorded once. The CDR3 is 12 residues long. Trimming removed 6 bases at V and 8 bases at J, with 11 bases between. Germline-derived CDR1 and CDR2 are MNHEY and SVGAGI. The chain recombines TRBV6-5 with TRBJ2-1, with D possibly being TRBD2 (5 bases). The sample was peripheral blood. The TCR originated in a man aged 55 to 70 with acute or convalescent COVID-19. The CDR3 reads CASRAVDDEQFF. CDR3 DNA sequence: TGTGCCAGCAGAGCGGTCGATGATGAGCAGTTCTTC.